This T cell receptor (beta chain) appears in the sequencing data of a study of T cell repertoires in cytomegalovirus infection. Across the study: Shared public TCR beta signatures pointed to both CMV infection and a matching HLA type. The study's findings and limits: CMV-specific HLA-C-restricted TCR beta clonotypes dominated the ex vivo response. Accumulated public TCR beta family frequency recognized individuals carrying CMV together with the relevant HLA.

Worth noting for this clonotype: Its antigen is unknown.

TCRdb analysed the reads with MiXCR anew, one entry per CDR3 protein. The sample consists of about 150,000 distinct CDR3 sequences, 17% of them appearing once. V lost 4 bases and J 1 base, leaving 19 bases between the germline ends. The CDR3 contains 17 residues. CDR1 SGHTA and CDR2 FQGNSA come from the germline V gene. This TCR was recovered from a human donor in good health (CMV status not recorded). Some clones in this sample may be carry-over from other donors' samples. The material sequenced was CD8+ T cells from PBMCs. The chain is built from TRBV7-2 and TRBJ1-1, with D possibly matching TRBD1 (5 bases). DNA for the CDR3: TGTGCCAGCAGCTCGTTAGTGCTGGGGGGTGGGAACACTGAAGCTTTCTTT. Translated: CASSSLVLGGGNTEAFF.